The 9 T cell receptor beta chains presented below share a single source sample, sequenced in a study of T cell responses to AZD1222 COVID-19 vaccine. Repertoires were generated with immunoSEQ multiplex PCR, while TCRdb's copy carries only in-frame clones and drops some. The sample holds about 84,000 clones, about 85% seen once. This material consisted of peripheral blood, taken on day 0 of AZD1222 vaccination. These receptors were taken from an adult in good health.

The chain couples TRBV9 to TRBJ2-5; D is ambiguous. CDR1 and CDR2 (germline): SGDLS, YYNGEE. V was pared by 3 bases and J by 2 bases, with 8 bases between. This CDR3 has 13 residues. CDR3 in amino acids: CASSATPQETQYF. The CDR3 DNA reads TGTGCCAGCAGCGCCACGCCGCAAGAGACCCAGTACTTC.

This sequence joins TRBV7-2 and TRBJ2-5; D uncertain. The CDR3 has 13 residues. The germline gives CDR1 SGHTA, CDR2 FQGNSA. V dropped 5 bases and J dropped 7 bases, with 14 bases sitting between them. The CDR3 reads CASSPPSAGTQYF. The CDR3, as DNA: TGTGCCAGCAGCCCCCCGTCCGCAGGGACCCAGTACTTC. The whole variable domain, filled in from reference TRBV7-2 and TRBJ2-5, reads GAGVSQSPSNKVTEKGKDVELRCDPISGHTALYWYRQSLGQGLEFLIYFQGNSAPDKSGLPSDRFSAERTGGSVSTLTIQRTQQEDSAVYLCASSPPSAGTQYFGPGTRLLVL.

The chain is built from TRBV12-3 or TRBV12-4 and TRBJ1-4; D remains unclear. The CDR3 length is 13 residues. Trimming took off 5 bases at V and 7 bases at J, with 11 bases between the two ends. In DNA form, the CDR3 reads TGTGCCAGCAGTCGCGACATGTTTGAAAAACTGTTTTTT. It specifies CASSRDMFEKLFF.

The gene calls are TRBV19 and TRBJ2-5, with D possibly being TRBD1 or TRBD2 (7 bases each). Germline CDR1 and CDR2: LNHDA and SQIVND (reference sequence). Trimming stripped 5 bases from V and 4 bases from J, with 11 bases between. The CDR3 extends over 13 amino acids. The CDR3 coding sequence is TGTGCCAGTAGTTCCAGGGGGGGAGAGACCCAGTACTTC. It yields the protein CASSSRGGETQYF. The whole variable domain, filled in from reference TRBV19 and TRBJ2-5, reads DGGITQSPKYLFRKEGQNVTLSCEQNLNHDAMYWYRQDPGQGLRLIYYSQIVNDFQKGDIAEGYSVSREKKESFPLTVTSAQKNPTAFYLCASSSRGGETQYFGPGTRLLVL.

CDR3 residues: CATGERPSAGELFF. CDR3 coding DNA: TGCGCCACCGGCGAAAGGCCCAGTGCCGGGGAGCTGTTTTTT. The chain links TRBV5-1 to TRBJ2-2; D call uncertain. Germline V gene lookup returns CDR1 SGHRS and CDR2 YFSETQ. The CDR3 is 14 amino acids. V was shortened by 9 bases and J by 6 bases, with 18 bases between the two germline ends.

The rearrangement joins TRBV3-1 (or the pseudogene TRBV3-2) to TRBJ1-4; D is possibly TRBD1 (5 bases). Germline CDR1 LGHDT, CDR2 YNNKEL (reference sequence). Deletions cut 5 bases from V and 6 bases from J, with 28 bases between. The CDR3 covers 19 residues. CDR3 coding DNA: TGTGCCAGCAGCGCCCGCCCCCGGGAGCACTTCAGGGAGCATGAAAAACTGTTTTTT. Translated: CASSARPREHFREHEKLFF.

With regard to this clone: The limits of the CDR3 on the DNA are not certain, so only TCRdb's listed CDR3 is given. The gene calls are TRBV12-2 and TRBJ2-1; the D call of TRBD2 is as the table states it, not checked on the DNA. TRBV12-2 is a listed pseudogene. From its first to its last residue, the CDR3 has 15 amino acids. The CDR3 here is CASRLSWDFGNEQFF.

The chain employs TRBV19 and TRBJ2-3; no definite D call. Deletions cut 3 bases from V and 2 bases from J, with 9 bases between. Germline values: CDR1 LNHDA, CDR2 SQIVND (reference sequence). The CDR3 is 14 residues long. The CDR3 nucleotides are TGTGCCAGTAGTATCTGGTCGGACACAGATACGCAGTATTTT. The encoded protein is CASSIWSDTDTQYF.

The genes are TRBV18 and TRBJ1-1; 7 positions match TRBD1. Germline V gives CDR1 KGHSH, CDR2 LQKENI. The CDR3 totals 12 residues. V gave up 9 bases and J gave up 4 bases; unmatched junction bases: 5. The chain's CDR3 is CASVAGGTEAFF. CDR3 DNA: TGTGCCAGTGTAGCAGGGGGCACTGAAGCTTTCTTT.